The source of this T cell receptor beta chain is a study of cytomegalovirus exposure and HLA in healthy donors. General study results and limits: Productive status was seen about 90% or about 30% of the time for most TCR beta V segments in an earlier analysis. Later analysis demonstrated an association between a missense DCLRE1C variant and TCR beta V- and J-gene trimming.

Germline lookup yields CDR1 KGHSH and CDR2 LQKENI. This CDR3 region has 16 residues. V lost 3 bases, J lost 5 bases, and 6 bases stayed unmatched. A word on this clone: Antigen specificity is unknown.

Healthy bone marrow donors supplied every sample. Donors were ostensibly healthy at sampling, although undocumented immune exposures were probable. Use of 60 Vbeta and 13 Jbeta primers characterized the PCR. Sequenced by immunoSEQ multiplex PCR; TCRdb stores in-frame clones only, minus some. In the table there are about 120,000 clones, over 6.5% of which are singletons. The sequence was obtained from a woman between 40 and 50 years old in good health and CMV-seropositive. The specimen was PBMCs. The chain joins TRBV18 to TRBJ2-2; 10 bases are shared with TRBD1. For the CDR3, the DNA is TGTGCCAGCTCACCCTTAGGGACAGGGGCGACCGGGGAGCTGTTTTTT. It yields the protein CASSPLGTGATGELFF.